This T cell receptor beta chain was sequenced during a study of blood T cell repertoires in COVID-19. Overall study: Acute-phase and convalescent COVID-19 samples originated in the United States, Italy and Spain. In each case, the material was cDNA or gDNA derived from T cells, B-cell-depleted T cells, or PBMCs.

Under the authors' procedure: Reference gene primer amplification yielded estimated nucleated cell counts. The assay was immunoSEQ multiplex PCR, and TCRdb's table has in-frame clones only and misses some. That table is the source of V, J and clone size, and D and trimming were worked out from the DNA. The sample gives about 35,000 clones, roughly four fifths of which show up once; about 44% is in the top ten. The CDR3 loop spans 16 amino acids. The ends lost 0 bases at V and 1 base at J; junction bases unmatched: 5. Germline V gene lookup returns CDR1 SGHRS and CDR2 YFSETQ. V usage is TRBV5-1 and J usage is TRBJ1-2, with 8 bases that match TRBD1. The sequenced sample consisted of peripheral blood. This TCR came from a human donor in a cohort sampled during active or convalescent COVID-19. The donor label of this sample is uncertain. CDR3 sequence reads: CASSLDNRGVNYGYTF. Here the CDR3 DNA reads TGCGCCAGCAGCTTGGATAACAGGGGGGTTAACTATGGCTACACCTTC.